This T cell receptor beta chain was found in a study of radiation and T cells in renal cell carcinoma. Background on the study: Nephrectomy followed 15 Gy stereotactic body radiation by 4 weeks.

The protocol was immunoSEQ multiplex PCR, while the TCRdb copy is restricted to in-frame clones and leaves out a portion. In the table there are over 60,000 clones, around 85% of which are singletons. Documented time point: blood 2 weeks post-SBRT. As for treatment: 15 Gy SBRT to primary tumor, nephrectomy 4 weeks later. Blood was sampled at baseline, 2 weeks and 4 weeks after SBRT. Regarding the study as a whole: From baseline, blood top tumor clonotypes peaked at 2 weeks post-radiation.

This clone appeared once. Its target is not known. This CDR3 is 15 amino acids long. The germline V gene encodes CDR1 SGHRS and CDR2 YFSETQ. V lost 4 bases, J lost 7 bases, and 20 bases lay in between. The rearrangement uses TRBV5-1 and TRBJ2-5; D may be TRBD2 (7 bases). The TCR was taken from a woman in her fifties or sixties with renal cell carcinoma. The sequencing used blood, collected from a patient whose treatment included radiotherapy and nephrectomy. CDR3 sequence (DNA): TGCGCCAGCAGCCAGACGGGGGGCGTCACGGTGACCCAGTACTTC. This gives the protein CASSQTGGVTVTQYF.